This TCR beta chain comes out of a study of T cells in Graves' hyperthyroidism and ophthalmopathy. Used for diagnoses were clinical symptoms, serum thyroxine and TRAb, thyroid ultrasound and orbital computed tomography. Study-wide results and limits: Most thyroid clonotypes that were expanded above 0.001 also turned up in blood.

In germline, CDR1 is LNHNV, CDR2 YYDKDF (reference sequence). V shed 2 bases and J shed 5 bases, with 13 bases lying between them. The CDR3 has 15 amino acids. Researchers took RNA transcripts and amplified the TCR beta CDR3 regions from them. First-round RT-PCR targeting the TCR CDR3 was performed with the HTBI primer set. TCRdb re-analysed the multiplex PCR reads in MiXCR, keeping a single row per CDR3 protein. This sample has 540,000 or so distinct CDR3 sequences, with 15% to 18% found just once. Concerning this clonotype itself: Its antigen is not known.

This clonotype was obtained from a woman younger than 45 with Graves' hyperthyroidism. V usage is TRBV15 and J usage is TRBJ2-1; D remains unclear. Sequenced material: blood. CDR3 sequence (DNA): TGTGCCACCAGCAGAAAGGTCAGTAAGAACAATGAGCAGTTCTTC. It yields the protein CATSRKVSKNNEQFF.